A single sample gave rise to the 32 T cell receptor delta chains below, sequenced in a study of delta chain sequences of gamma delta T cells. TCRdb reanalyzed the 5' RACE reads using CATT. This sample has more than 2,500 delta-chain clones, with 5.5% to 6% found just once. The sequenced sample was either unsorted cells or a sorted T cell fraction (not recorded which). All receptors come from a human donor in good health.

V gene TRDV2 combines with J gene TRDJ1, with TRDD3 matching 7 bases. The trim removed 2 bases at V and 0 bases at J, leaving 11 bases unmatched. The germline CDR1 and CDR2 sequences are GEAIGNYY and EKD. The length of the CDR3 is 17 residues. CDR3 residues: CACDSLGATPHTDKLIF. The CDR3 nucleotides read TGTGCCTGTGACAGTCTGGGGGCCACCCCCCACACCGATAAACTCATCTTT.

This clone was detected ten times or more. The rearrangement links TRDV2 to TRDJ1; 8 bases are shared with TRDD3. This CDR3 has 17 amino acids. With V trimmed by 3 bases and J by 0 bases, 11 bases remained unmatched. Per the germline V gene, CDR1 is GEAIGNYY and CDR2 is EKD. CDR3 sequence (DNA): TGTGCCTGTGACTTACTGGGGGGCGGCGACTACACCGATAAACTCATCTTT. Its protein is CACDLLGGGDYTDKLIF.

The chain links TRDV3 to TRDJ1; 12 positions match TRDD3. Trimming removed 2 bases from V and 11 bases from J; junction bases left unmatched: 21. CDR3 size: 17 residues. Germline CDR1 and CDR2: TVYSNPD and GDNSRS (reference sequence). The CDR3 sequence: CAFPELPILGDTAGLIF. For the CDR3, the DNA is TGTGCCTTTCCCGAACTTCCTATACTGGGGGATACAGCGGGGCTCATCTTT. The whole variable domain, filled in from reference TRDV3 and TRDJ1, reads CDKVTQSSPDQTVASGSEVVLLCTYDTVYSNPDLFWYRIRPDYSFQFVFYGDNSRSEGADFTQGRFSVKHILTQKAFHLVISPVRTEDSATYYCAFPELPILGDTAGLIFGKGTRVTVEP.

This clone was observed many times. This sequence joins TRDV2 and TRDJ1, with 13 bases that match TRDD3. V dropped 1 base and J dropped 0; count of bases not matched to a gene: 7. The CDR3 spans 18 residues. Germline CDR1 and CDR2: GEAIGNYY and EKD. The CDR3 loop reads CACDTLTGGYAYTDKLIF. The CDR3 region has the DNA TGTGCCTGTGACACGCTTACTGGGGGATACGCATACACCGATAAACTCATCTTT.

At least ten counts were recorded for this clone. The chain is built from TRDV2 and TRDJ1; 9 nucleotides agree with TRDD3. Germline V gene lookup returns CDR1 GEAIGNYY and CDR2 EKD. The junction had 6 bases not matched to a gene; V was cut back by 3 bases and J by 8 bases. The CDR3 consists of 13 residues. CDR3 loop: CACDLLGDLKLIF. For the CDR3, the DNA is TGTGCCTGTGACCTACTGGGGGACTTAAAACTCATCTTT.

This clone was detected only a few times. A much larger clone is a single base away; this may be a read error. The chain combines TRDV2 with TRDJ1, with D possibly called TRDD2 or TRDD3 (6 bases each). CDR3 length: 18 amino acids. In germline, CDR1 is GEAIGNYY, CDR2 EKD. CDR3 sequence (DNA): TGTGCCTTCCTACGGGCCCAGTACTGGGCTCCACGTGCCCATGAACTCATTTTT. It specifies CAFLRAQYWAPRAHELIF.

This clone came up a few times. A far bigger clonotype differs at one base, so this is likely a read error. Other nucleotide sequences from this sample produce the same CDR3. The chain uses TRDV2 and TRDJ1; 7 positions agree with TRDD3. The germline V gene encodes CDR1 GEAIGNYY and CDR2 EKD. The V and J ends lost 3 bases and 0 bases, in that order; junction bases with no gene match: 15. This CDR3 has 18 amino acids. In nucleotides, the CDR3 is TGTGCCTGTGACTCCTTACTGGGGACCGAGCCATACACCGATAAACTCATCTTT. It is translated as CACDSLLGTEPYTDKLIF.

This clone came up many times. This chain links TRDV2 with TRDJ1, with TRDD3 as a possible D gene (5 bases). The germline V and J ends were trimmed by 2 bases and 1 base, with 22 bases remaining between them. Germline V gene data show CDR1 as GEAIGNYY and CDR2 as EKD. This CDR3 is built from 18 residues. CDR3 residues: CACDILPTRGGITDKLIF. The CDR3 DNA follows: TGTGCCTGTGACATTCTACCGACTAGAGGGGGTATCACCGATAAACTCATCTTT.

No V gene call was produced; the J gene was TRDJ1. This CDR3 has 12 amino acids. The CDR3 here is CAWGKEDDKLIF. In DNA form, the CDR3 reads TGTGCTTGGGGTAAGGAGGACGATAAACTCATCTTT.

By share, this clone counts as medium-sized. The V call is TRDV1, the J call TRDJ1, with 10 bases identical to TRDD3. V lost 4 bases, J lost 0 bases, and 14 bases stayed unmatched. The CDR3 runs to 19 residues. Germline-derived CDR1 and CDR2 are TSWWSYY and QGS. This chain's CDR3 is CALGASQGFTGGYTDKLIF. In nucleotides, the CDR3 is TGTGCTCTTGGGGCCTCACAGGGCTTCACTGGGGGATACACCGATAAACTCATCTTT.

In this sample, this clone is medium-sized. The rearrangement joins TRDV2 to TRDJ3, with a tentative D call TRDD3 (5 bases). V was cut by 1 base and J by 0 bases, with 15 bases left in between. CDR3 length equals 19 residues. The V gene's germline CDR1 is GEAIGNYY and CDR2 EKD. In DNA, the CDR3 is TGTGCCTGTGACACATGGGATCCTGCGAGCTCCTGGGACACCCGACAGATGTTTTTC. It encodes CACDTWDPASSWDTRQMFF.

The sample holds a few counts of this clone. No V segment was called; the J segment is TRDJ1; the table gives TRDD3 as D, unverified against the DNA. CDR3 length: 33 amino acids. The CDR3 DNA follows: TGTAGCGTCTTGGGGTTATCTGCTATCTTGGGGAAGCAGTGGTATCAACGCAGAGTTAATTTCTATTGGATCTTGTCTTGGGGCCTTAAACTCATCTTT. Translating it yields CSVLGLSAILGKQWYQRRVNFYWILSWGLKLIF.

The J gene is TRDJ1, the V gene TRDV1; 9 nucleotides align to TRDD3. This CDR3 region has 20 residues. After removal of 7 bases from V and 4 bases from J, the junction contained 25 bases not matched to a gene. Germline lookup yields CDR1 TSWWSYY and CDR2 QGS. The CDR3 nucleotides are TGTGCTCTTGTAGTCTTCCTCCCGGGGATACGCTGGAGTGGGGGCGATAAACTCATCTTT. Translating it yields CALVVFLPGIRWSGGDKLIF.

This clone is labeled medium-sized. The rearrangement links TRDV2 to TRDJ1; 11 nucleotides match TRDD3. CDR1 and CDR2 from the germline V gene are GEAIGNYY and EKD. Trimming took 0 bases from V and 0 from J; bases not matched to a gene: 14. This CDR3 region has 20 residues. The DNA for the CDR3 is TGTGCCTGTGACACCCTATCTTTGGTGGGGGATACGGACCACACCGATAAACTCATCTTT. The encoded protein is CACDTLSLVGDTDHTDKLIF.

This clone is termed medium-sized. This chain uses TRDV1 with TRDJ1; 11 bases align to TRDD3. This CDR3 spans 23 amino acids. CDR1 and CDR2 from the germline V gene are TSWWSYY and QGS. Trimming took 2 bases from V and 0 from J; bases not matched to a gene: 23. The CDR3 bases are TGTGCTCTTGGGGAAAACTCACTAAACTCGGTACTGGGGGATAGGGGGTACACCGATAAACTCATCTTT. Amino acids: CALGENSLNSVLGDRGYTDKLIF.

The chain carries TRDV2 and TRDJ1, with TRDD3 matching 9 bases. The CDR3 has 19 residues. With 3 bases clipped from V and 0 bases from J, the junction kept 16 bases outside the gene matches. Germline CDR1 GEAIGNYY, CDR2 EKD. The CDR3 reads CACDSLNVLGDSYTDKLIF. The CDR3 nucleotides read TGTGCCTGTGACTCACTAAACGTACTGGGGGACTCGTACACCGATAAACTCATCTTT.

Ten or more counts support this clone. The chain is built from TRDV2 and TRDJ1; 12 positions agree with TRDD3. Trimming removed 3 bases from V and 1 base from J; junction bases left unmatched: 11. The CDR3 runs 18 residues. The germline gives CDR1 GEAIGNYY, CDR2 EKD. The CDR3 DNA sequence: TGTGCCTGTGACGGGGTCACTGGGGGATACAACGGCACCGATAAACTCATCTTT. Amino acids: CACDGVTGGYNGTDKLIF.

This clone is termed medium-sized. The chain employs TRDV1 and TRDJ1; 13 positions agree with TRDD3. Trimming at V came to 3 bases and at J to 0 bases, leaving 16 bases not matched to a gene. Germline lookup yields CDR1 TSWWSYY and CDR2 QGS. The CDR3 has 21 amino acids. This chain's CDR3 is CALGDYPTDWGIRRDTDKLIF. The DNA of the CDR3 is TGTGCTCTTGGGGACTATCCTACGGACTGGGGGATACGTCGGGACACCGATAAACTCATCTTT.

V and J are TRDV2 and TRDJ1, with 13 bases aligning to TRDD3. The V and J ends lost 3 bases and 0 bases, in that order; junction bases with no gene match: 15. The CDR3 covers 20 residues. CDR1 and CDR2 from the germline V gene are GEAIGNYY and EKD. CDR3 region: CACDRVLGDTRGGYTDKLIF. The CDR3 DNA follows: TGTGCCTGTGACCGAGTACTGGGGGATACGCGGGGAGGGTACACCGATAAACTCATCTTT.

V and J are TRDV2 and TRDJ1, with 10 bases aligning to TRDD3. With 1 base clipped from V and 2 bases from J, the junction kept 15 bases outside the gene matches. The germline gives CDR1 GEAIGNYY, CDR2 EKD. The CDR3 covers 19 residues. CDR3 loop: CACDTFGLGDSLETDKLIF. The CDR3 coding sequence is TGTGCCTGTGACACTTTCGGTCTGGGGGATAGTCTCGAAACCGATAAACTCATCTTT.

Worth noting for this clone: The protein held in TCRdb is that of a much larger clone and does not match this DNA's translation at residue 16, likely because of a read error; the protein shown is translated from the DNA. V gene TRDV1 combines with J gene TRDJ1; 11 bases line up with TRDD3. The germline gives CDR1 TSWWSYY, CDR2 QGS. The V and J ends lost 0 bases and 9 bases, in that order; junction bases with no gene match: 18. This CDR3 has 19 amino acids. This CDR3 reads CALGELGFRSWGIPLELIF. CDR3 coding DNA: TGTGCTCTTGGGGAACTAGGATTTCGGAGCTGGGGGATACCCCTTGAACTCATCTTT.

This clone came up many times. The rearrangement joins TRDV2 to TRDJ1; TRDD3 is a possible D gene (6 bases). From germline, CDR1 is GEAIGNYY and CDR2 EKD. CDR3 length: 14 amino acids. Trimming left V 0 bases short and J 1 base short, with 8 bases between. Here the CDR3 reads CACDTLGGTDKLIF. CDR3 bases: TGTGCCTGTGACACCTTGGGGGGCACCGATAAACTCATCTTT.

This clone occurred a few times. The protein given by TCRdb reflects a much larger clone and differs at residue 22 from this DNA's translation, likely from a read error; the protein shown is the DNA's translation. V and J are TRDV1 and TRDJ2; D possibly corresponds to TRDD2 (6 bases). The CDR3 has 23 amino acids. V lost 3 bases to trimming and J lost 12 bases, with 44 bases between them. Germline CDR1 reads TSWWSYY; CDR2 reads QGS. The CDR3 sequence: CALGDTPPILRTGPAYYTDKLFF. DNA of the CDR3: TGTGCTCTTGGGGACACCCCCCCGATCCTACGCACTGGCCCAGCGTATTATACCGATAAACTCTTCTTT.

About this clone: A single base separates this from a much larger clone, so it may be a read error. Other DNA sequences in this sample translate to the same CDR3. This rearrangement joins TRDV2 to TRDJ1; TRDD3 agrees at 10 bases. The V gene's germline CDR1 is GEAIGNYY and CDR2 EKD. The CDR3 has 17 amino acids. CDR3 nucleotides: TGTGCCTGCGACACCGTGGGTATGCTGGGGGATAGGGGTAAACTCATCTTT. This gives the protein CACDTVGMLGDRGKLIF.

This chain links TRDV1 with TRDJ1, with 13 bases identical to TRDD3. V was clipped by 5 bases and J by 9 bases; unmatched bases: 63. The CDR3 spans 33 residues. Per the germline V gene, CDR1 is TSWWSYY and CDR2 is QGS. As DNA, the CDR3 is TGTGCTCTTGGGACTACTTCCTATTCATACTGGGGGATACGCTGGAGTGGGGGCCTACGGGCCCAGTACTGGGCTCCACGTGCCCATGAACTCATCTTT. Its protein is CALGTTSYSYWGIRWSGGLRAQYWAPRAHELIF.

Of note for this clone: The protein given by TCRdb reflects a much larger clone and differs at residue 16 from this DNA's translation, likely from a read error; the protein shown is the DNA's translation. The gene calls are TRDV1 and TRDJ1; D is possibly TRDD2 (9 bases). Per germline, CDR1 TSWWSYY and CDR2 QGS. The CDR3 spans 19 residues. The CDR3: CALGTAFLRWGTYTDELIF. CDR3 nucleotides: TGTGCTCTTGGGACCGCCTTCCTACGCTGGGGGACCTACACCGATGAACTCATCTTT.

The CDR3 loop reads CALGGEHWGTALTAQLFF. Here the CDR3 DNA reads TGTGCTCTTGGGGGAGAGCACTGGGGGACGGCTTTGACAGCACAACTCTTCTTT. This sequence joins TRDV1 and TRDJ2; 9 bases line up with TRDD3. The CDR3 contains 18 residues. In germline, CDR1 is TSWWSYY, CDR2 QGS. V lost 4 bases, J lost 0 bases, and 9 bases stayed unmatched.

For this clone: TCRdb's protein and the translated DNA diverge at residue 3; the protein reported here is the translation of the DNA. The chain uses TRDV2 and TRDJ1, with 13 bases lining up with TRDD3. From germline, CDR1 is GEAIGNYY and CDR2 EKD. The length of the CDR3 is 16 residues. In DNA form, the CDR3 reads TGTGCCCGTGACCCACTGGGGGATACGCGAATCGATAAACTCATCTTT. Its translation: CARDPLGDTRIDKLIF.

The chain recombines TRDV1 with TRDJ1; 12 bases agree with TRDD3. Trimming cost V 5 bases and J 7 bases; bases outside gene matches: 23. The CDR3 contains 20 residues. Germline V gene sequence: CDR1 TSWWSYY, CDR2 QGS. CDR3 coding DNA: TGTGCTCTTGGGCCTAGCCCTCCCAACCGGTACTGGGGGATACCCCTTAAACTCATCTTT. Its translation: CALGPSPPNRYWGIPLKLIF.

This clone is medium-sized (0.01 to 0.1%) in the sample. This chain uses TRDV1 with TRDJ1; TRDD3 matches 8 bases. This CDR3 contains 19 residues. Germline V gives CDR1 TSWWSYY, CDR2 QGS. The J segment lost 1 base and the V segment lost 1 base, leaving 14 bases of the junction unmatched. The CDR3 DNA sequence: TGTGCTCTTGGGGAACCGTTCCGGGGGGTACTGGGGGTCACCGATAAACTCATCTTT. Amino acids: CALGEPFRGVLGVTDKLIF.

This clone was found many times. The chain has TRDV2 and TRDJ1, with TRDD3 as a possible D gene (5 bases). The germline V gene has CDR1 GEAIGNYY and CDR2 EKD. The CDR3 has 19 residues. V dropped 1 base and J dropped 0 bases, with 23 bases sitting between them. Written as DNA, the CDR3 is TGTGCCTGTGACACGGTCGGGTCAGGGGACCCACCGAACACCGATAAACTCATCTTT. Translated, it gives CACDTVGSGDPPNTDKLIF.

This clone has just a few counts. This chain joins TRDV2 and TRDJ1, with 7 bases that match TRDD3. The length of the CDR3 is 17 residues. Trimming at V came to 4 bases and at J to 4 bases, leaving 17 bases not matched to a gene. The germline gives CDR1 GEAIGNYY, CDR2 EKD. This chain's CDR3 is CACEPMESGGRHDKLIF. Written as DNA, the CDR3 is TGTGCCTGTGAACCCATGGAGTCTGGGGGGCGACACGATAAACTCATCTTT.